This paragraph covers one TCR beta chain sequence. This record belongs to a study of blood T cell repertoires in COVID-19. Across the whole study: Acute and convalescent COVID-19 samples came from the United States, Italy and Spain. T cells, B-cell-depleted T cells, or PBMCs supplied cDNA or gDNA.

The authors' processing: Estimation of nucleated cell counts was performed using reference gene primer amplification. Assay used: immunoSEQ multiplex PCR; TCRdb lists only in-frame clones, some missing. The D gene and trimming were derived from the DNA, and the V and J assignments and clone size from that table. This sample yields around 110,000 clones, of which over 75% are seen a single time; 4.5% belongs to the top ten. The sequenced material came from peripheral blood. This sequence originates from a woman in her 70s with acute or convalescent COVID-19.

The DNA for the CDR3 is TGTGCCAGCGGCCAGGGGCAGTCTGGAAACACCATATATTTT. The encoded protein is CASGQGQSGNTIYF. This chain links TRBV6-5 with TRBJ1-3; TRBD1 might be the D (6 bases). Trimming pared 8 bases from V and 1 base from J, leaving 12 bases between. Germline V gene sequence: CDR1 MNHEY, CDR2 SVGAGI. The CDR3 contains 14 residues.